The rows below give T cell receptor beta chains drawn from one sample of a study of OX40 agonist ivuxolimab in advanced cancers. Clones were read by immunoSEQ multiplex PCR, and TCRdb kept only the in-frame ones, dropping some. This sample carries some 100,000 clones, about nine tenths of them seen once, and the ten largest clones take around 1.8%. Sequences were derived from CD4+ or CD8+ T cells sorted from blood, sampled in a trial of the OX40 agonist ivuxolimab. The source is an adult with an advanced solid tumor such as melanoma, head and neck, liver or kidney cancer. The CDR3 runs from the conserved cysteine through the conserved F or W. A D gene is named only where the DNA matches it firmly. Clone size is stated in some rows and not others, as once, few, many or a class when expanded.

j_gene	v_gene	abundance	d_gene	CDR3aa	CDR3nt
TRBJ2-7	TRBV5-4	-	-	CASRYGQNSYEQYF	TGTGCCAGCAGGTATGGACAAAACTCCTACGAGCAGTACTTC
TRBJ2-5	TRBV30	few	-	CAWSPQVQETQYF	TGTGCCTGGAGTCCCCAGGTCCAAGAGACCCAGTACTTC
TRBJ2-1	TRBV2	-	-	CASSNYREDEQFF	TGTGCCAGCAGTAATTACAGGGAGGATGAGCAGTTCTTC
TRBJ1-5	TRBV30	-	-	CAWKLSQGPQHF	TGTGCCTGGAAGCTCTCCCAAGGGCCCCAGCATTTT
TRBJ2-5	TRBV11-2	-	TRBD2	CASSSTSGRQETQYF	TGTGCCAGCAGCTCCACTAGCGGGAGACAAGAGACCCAGTACTTC
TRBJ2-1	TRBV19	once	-	CASSPPGGTGNEQFF	TGTGCCAGTAGTCCGCCGGGGGGAACAGGGAATGAGCAGTTCTTC
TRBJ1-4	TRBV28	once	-	CASSLEGGNEKLFF	TGTGCCAGCAGTTTAGAAGGGGGTAATGAAAAACTGTTTTTT
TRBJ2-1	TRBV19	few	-	CASSVLAAGHLNEQFF	TGTGCCAGTAGTGTGCTTGCTGCGGGCCACTTGAATGAGCAGTTCTTC
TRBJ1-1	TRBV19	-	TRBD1	CASGLQGAMNTEAFF	TGTGCCAGTGGACTACAGGGGGCCATGAACACTGAAGCTTTCTTT
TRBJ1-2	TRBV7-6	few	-	CASSSVGGGGYTF	TGTGCCAGCAGCTCGGTCGGGGGAGGCGGCTACACCTTC
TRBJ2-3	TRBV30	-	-	CARHLAGSDTQYF	TGTGCCCGGCACCTAGCCGGGAGTGATACGCAGTATTTT
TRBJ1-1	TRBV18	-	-	CASSPPSGLNTEAFF	TGTGCCAGCTCACCACCCTCCGGACTGAACACTGAAGCTTTCTTT
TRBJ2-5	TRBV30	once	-	CAWSSSRLQETQYF	TGTGCCTGGAGTTCGTCACGCCTCCAAGAGACCCAGTACTTC
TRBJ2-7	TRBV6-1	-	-	CASSEGPSSPYEQYF	TGTGCCAGCAGTGAGGGGCCATCCTCCCCCTACGAGCAGTACTTC
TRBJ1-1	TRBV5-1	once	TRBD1	CASSPRTGGETEAFF	TGCGCCAGCAGCCCTAGAACAGGGGGCGAAACTGAAGCTTTCTTT